The following is a T cell receptor (beta chain) sequence with its context. Its specificity is unknown. This specimen belongs to a study of cytomegalovirus exposure and HLA in healthy donors. Points from the study as a whole: An analysis was carried out at a later point. It showed that HLA-associated TCR beta chains were more clonally expanded than equally common non-associated chains. Later analysis identified about 18,000 TCR beta sequences associated with HLA alleles, using a false discovery rate threshold of 0.05. Most CMV-associated TCR beta chains were later found to appear HLA-restricted.

60 Vbeta and 13 Jbeta primers were used in PCR. Generated by immunoSEQ multiplex PCR, the TCRdb table keeps only in-frame clones and is missing some. The sample table sets out around 140,000 clones. V lost 6 bases, J lost 0 bases, and 11 bases lay in between. Per germline, CDR1 MGHRA and CDR2 YSYEKL. The length of the CDR3 is 14 residues. Donors sampled were nominally healthy, though unrecorded immune exposures were likely. The clonotype originates from a man between 18 and 29 years old in good health and CMV-seronegative. The chain joins TRBV4-1 to TRBJ1-1; weak D call: TRBD1 (6 bases). Sequencing input: PBMCs. DNA for the CDR3: TGCGCCAGCAGATCCGGACAGCTGAACACTGAAGCTTTCTTT. Translating it yields CASRSGQLNTEAFF.